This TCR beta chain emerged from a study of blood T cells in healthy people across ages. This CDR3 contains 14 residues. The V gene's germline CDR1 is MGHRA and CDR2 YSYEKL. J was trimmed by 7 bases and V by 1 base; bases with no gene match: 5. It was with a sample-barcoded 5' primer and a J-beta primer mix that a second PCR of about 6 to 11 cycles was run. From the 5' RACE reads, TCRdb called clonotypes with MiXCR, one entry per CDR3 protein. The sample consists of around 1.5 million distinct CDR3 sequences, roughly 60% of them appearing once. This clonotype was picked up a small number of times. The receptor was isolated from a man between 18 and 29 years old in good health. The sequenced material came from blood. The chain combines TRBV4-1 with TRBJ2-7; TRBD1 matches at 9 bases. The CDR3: CASSQGTGVWEQYF. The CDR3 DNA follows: TGCGCCAGCAGCCAAGGGACAGGGGTGTGGGAGCAGTACTTC.